The present T cell receptor (beta chain) was sequenced within a study of CD8 T cells in ankylosing spondylitis. It was by quantitative 5'-RACE with molecular barcodes that TCR beta libraries were made. TCRdb re-called the 5' RACE reads through MiXCR, storing one row per CDR3 protein. The table records around 75,000 distinct CDR3 sequences, under 5.5% of them present only once. On this clonotype: Antigen: not known.

Germline assignment: CDR1 LGHDT and CDR2 YNNKEL (reference sequence). Trimming left V 3 bases short and J 0 bases short, with 11 bases between. This CDR3 has 15 residues. Study findings and constraints: Both synovial fluid and blood in reactive arthritis had previously been reported to carry some motif variants. Reports say disease-linked clones showed up significantly more in matched ankylosing spondylitis synovial fluid. What appeared characteristic of ankylosing spondylitis blood was a TCR beta motif of fewer than ten highly homologous variants.

Material for sequencing was blood, either unsorted or a sorted T cell fraction (not recorded which). The chain uses TRBV3-1 and TRBJ1-2, with D possibly being TRBD1 (6 bases). The sequence was collected from a male donor with ankylosing spondylitis or in good health (not recorded which). The chain's CDR3 is CASSHVDRANYGYTF. CDR3 DNA sequence: TGTGCCAGCAGCCATGTGGACAGAGCTAACTATGGCTACACCTTC. Filled out from reference TRBV3-1 and TRBJ1-2, the complete variable domain reads DTAVSQTPKYLVTQMGNDKSIKCEQNLGHDTMYWYKQDSKKFLKIMFSYNNKELIINETVPNRFSPKSPDKAHLNLHINSLELGDSAVYFCASSHVDRANYGYTFGSGTRLTVV.